Below, one TCR beta chain is given with its context. What it binds is unknown. The authors ran a second PCR of about 7 to 12 cycles using a sample-barcoded 5' primer and a J-beta primer mix. One entry per CDR3 protein, called by TCRdb with MiXCR from the 5' RACE reads. The table lists approximately 1.5 million distinct CDR3 sequences, under 55% of them singletons, with about 3.8% in the top ten. The data originate from a study of blood T cells in healthy people across ages. The CDR3 runs 13 residues. CDR1 is MNHNY, CDR2 SVGAGI, per germline (reference sequence). The V end lost 8 bases, the J end lost 6 bases, and 16 bases lay between the germline ends. Overall study findings and caveats: Using unsorted PBMCs precluded a conclusive naive versus antigen-experienced comparison.

The sequencing input was blood. The gene calls are TRBV6-6 and TRBJ1-1; a weak D match, TRBD1 (6 bases). This clonotype was obtained from a woman aged 18 to 35 in good health. In nucleotides, the CDR3 is TGTGCCAGCGAGATTCCTCCAGGGGCTGAAGCTTTCTTT. Encoded protein: CASEIPPGAEAFF.